This record concerns one T cell receptor (beta chain) sequence. Its target is unknown. The data derive from a study of T cell responses to AZD1222 COVID-19 vaccine. Background on the study: Pooling of second doses given at about 4 or about 12 weeks was done. Study-wide results and caveats: Sampling captured repertoires only after the peak T cell response. Clonal diversity was possibly underestimated; the donors were predominantly white British and more often female. Researchers report vaccine-associated CD4 TCRs spanning spike, with dominance at 160-218 and 743-854.

The protocol was immunoSEQ multiplex PCR, while the TCRdb copy is restricted to in-frame clones and leaves out a portion. The sample includes 90,000 to 150,000 clones, over 75% of them seen just once. CDR3 length equals 14 residues. Trimming took off 5 bases at V and 3 bases at J, with 11 bases between the two ends. From germline, CDR1 is MNHEY and CDR2 SVGAGI. This specimen was peripheral blood, taken on day 0 of AZD1222 vaccination. The origin of this receptor is an adult in good health. This chain links TRBV6-5 with TRBJ1-3, with D possibly matching TRBD1 (5 bases). The CDR3 coding sequence is TGTGCCAGCAGTATGGGGCACGGTGGAAACACCATATATTTT. Residues: CASSMGHGGNTIYF.